This record covers a single TCR beta chain. Its antigen is unidentified. This sample was included in a study of neoadjuvant anti-PD-1 for oral cavity cancer. Study in general: Around day 43, patients without progression received a fourth nivolumab dose before surgery. Study-wide results and limits: Each response group had just a few patients in TCR analyses.

Germline values: CDR1 MNHNS, CDR2 SASEGT. J gave up 8 bases and V 7 bases, and 6 bases lay outside the gene matches. This CDR3 has 14 amino acids. PBMCs were not maintained or expanded in culture before analysis. Six replicates per PBMC sample, mostly from approximately 0.45 ug of genomic DNA. Here immunoSEQ multiplex PCR was the method, and the copy in TCRdb shows in-frame clones only, minus some. The data contain roughly 15,000 clones, roughly two thirds of them singletons. Here the sequenced sample was PBMCs, taken before nivolumab (anti-PD-1) treatment. The sequence was obtained from a person between 40 and 80 years old with oral cavity squamous cell carcinoma. The chain recombines TRBV6-1 with TRBJ2-1; 12 bases align to TRBD2. The CDR3 bases are TGTGCCAGCACCCTGACTAGCGGGAGTTATGAGCAGTTCTTC. Translation gives CASTLTSGSYEQFF.